The 11 T cell receptor beta chains below were found in one sample sequenced in a study of cytotoxic CD8 clonotypes in ibrutinib-treated CLL (dated by TCRdb to about 2021). The time point label on this specimen signifies: around 2 years on ibrutinib. The method was the immunoSEQ multiplex PCR assay. As stored in TCRdb, this immuneACCESS dataset retains in-frame rearrangements with V and J assigned. A fraction of the clones does not appear; measured against another copy, unresolved V genes explain less than half of the discrepancy, and the remainder lacks a known reason. This sample has fewer than 150,000 clones in its table, and around 84% of those were observed once. The top ten hold 3.3% of the sample. This specimen consisted of PBMCs, obtained after 24 months of ibrutinib treatment. The receptors were gathered from a human donor with chronic lymphocytic leukemia.

The V call is TRBV28, the J call TRBJ2-7; D is ambiguous. Germline V CDR1 and CDR2: MDHEN, SYDVKM. Trimming cost V 2 bases and J 2 bases, with 7 bases left between them. This CDR3 spans 13 amino acids. CDR3 region: CASSLQNPYEQYF. The CDR3 DNA is TGTGCCAGCAGTTTACAGAACCCCTACGAGCAGTACTTC.

V gene TRBV7-6 combines with J gene TRBJ2-3; no definite D call. V was cut by 2 bases and J by 4 bases, with 7 bases left in between. This CDR3 has 13 amino acids. CDR1 is SGHVS and CDR2 is FNYEAQ in the germline V gene. The DNA for the CDR3 is TGTGCCAGCAGCTTATTAAGAGCAGATACGCAGTATTTT. Translation: CASSLLRADTQYF.

The chain recombines TRBV9 with TRBJ2-3, with D perhaps TRBD2 (7 bases). V was clipped by 0 bases and J by 0 bases, with 11 bases between them. CDR1 and CDR2 from the germline V gene are SGDLS and YYNGEE. The CDR3 contains 16 residues. The CDR3 region has the DNA TGTGCCAGCAGCGTAGAGGCGGGGGCTAGCACAGATACGCAGTATTTT. Translated, it gives CASSVEAGASTDTQYF.

The chain has TRBV19 and TRBJ1-2; D perhaps matches TRBD1 (6 bases). CDR3 size: 14 residues. Germline V lookup: CDR1 LNHDA, CDR2 SQIVND (reference sequence). V lost 9 bases and J lost 2, with 16 bases in between. CDR3 amino acids: CASKGGGANYGYTF. The CDR3 DNA follows: TGTGCCAGCAAAGGAGGGGGTGCAAACTATGGCTACACCTTC.

The genes are TRBV9 and TRBJ2-3; TRBD2 aligns across 7 bases. V was clipped by 0 bases and J by 3 bases; unmatched bases: 4. The germline gives CDR1 SGDLS, CDR2 YYNGEE. The CDR3 runs 15 residues. CDR3 in DNA: TGTGCCAGCAGCGTAGTCTCTAGCGGAACAGATACGCAGTATTTT. Encoded protein: CASSVVSSGTDTQYF.

The rearrangement links TRBV6-5 to TRBJ2-7; 10 bases map to TRBD1. Germline loops: CDR1 MNHEY, CDR2 SVGAGI. This CDR3 region has 15 residues. Germline trimming cut 5 bases from V and 5 bases from J; bases unmatched to any gene: 9. The CDR3 sequence: CASSRSGTGDHEQYF. In nucleotides, the CDR3 is TGTGCCAGCAGTCGCTCCGGGACAGGGGACCACGAGCAGTACTTC.

V gene TRBV5-5 combines with J gene TRBJ1-5, with TRBD1 as a possible D gene (5 bases). Trimming took off 1 base at V and 3 bases at J, with 14 bases between the two ends. Germline V gives CDR1 SGHKS, CDR2 YYEKEE (reference sequence). This CDR3 is 16 amino acids long. CDR3 bases: TGTGCCAGCAGCTTGTTTGGGAGGGGCCCCAATCAGCCCCAGCATTTT. As protein: CASSLFGRGPNQPQHF.

The chain recombines TRBV6-6 with TRBJ1-2, with a weak D call TRBD1 (6 bases). The CDR3 is 14 residues long. Trimming took off 2 bases at V and 6 bases at J, with 13 bases between the two ends. CDR1 and CDR2 (germline): MNHNY, SVGAGI (reference sequence). The CDR3 sequence is CASSYGGVLNGYTF. The CDR3 DNA follows: TGTGCCAGCAGTTACGGGGGCGTGCTGAATGGCTACACCTTC.

This sequence joins TRBV10-3 and TRBJ1-1; D is unclear. This CDR3 region has 16 residues. Germline assignment: CDR1 ENHRY and CDR2 SYGVKD. The ends were cut back, 3 bases at V and 4 bases at J, with 18 bases in the middle. Here the CDR3 reads CAISDTGKAMGTEAFF. The CDR3 bases are TGTGCCATCAGTGATACCGGGAAGGCCATGGGCACTGAAGCTTTCTTT.

The chain couples TRBV29-1 to TRBJ1-2; no clear D. Germline V gene data show CDR1 as SQVTM and CDR2 as ANQGSEA. The CDR3 contains 13 residues. V lost 4 bases and J lost 0, with 9 bases in between. CDR3 region: CSVGYQSNYGYTF. The CDR3 DNA is TGCAGCGTTGGATACCAATCTAACTATGGCTACACCTTC.

The rearrangement links TRBV19 to TRBJ2-5, with D tentatively TRBD2 (6 bases). The V end was cut by 1 base, the J end by 0 bases, with 12 bases between. The CDR3 has 16 amino acids. Germline V gives CDR1 LNHDA, CDR2 SQIVND (reference sequence). The CDR3, as DNA: TGTGCCAGTAGTATAGTTGGGGGGACGTACCAAGAGACCCAGTACTTC. Translating it yields CASSIVGGTYQETQYF.